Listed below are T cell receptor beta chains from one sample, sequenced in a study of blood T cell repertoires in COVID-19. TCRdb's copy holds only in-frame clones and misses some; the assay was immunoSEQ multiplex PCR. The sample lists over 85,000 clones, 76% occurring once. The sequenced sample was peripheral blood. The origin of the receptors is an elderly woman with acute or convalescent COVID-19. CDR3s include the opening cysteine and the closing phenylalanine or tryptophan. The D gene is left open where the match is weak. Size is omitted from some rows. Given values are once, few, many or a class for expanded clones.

CDR3 DNA: TGTGCCAGCAGCCAAGAATCGGGGGGGTCGTTTAAAGAGACCCAGTACTTC; CDR3 protein: CASSQESGGSFKETQYF; clone size: -; V gene: TRBV3-1/TRBV3-2; J gene: TRBJ2-5; D gene: TRBD2
CDR3 DNA: TGTGCCAGCAGCTTATCCCCCTTGAATGAGCAGTTCTTC; CDR3 protein: CASSLSPLNEQFF; clone size: -; V gene: TRBV11-3; J gene: TRBJ2-1; D gene: -
CDR3 DNA: TGCAGCGCCGGAGGGGATCCCAATCAGCCCCAGCATTTT; CDR3 protein: CSAGGDPNQPQHF; clone size: -; V gene: TRBV29-1; J gene: TRBJ1-5; D gene: -
CDR3 DNA: TGTGCCAGCAGACGGGGGGCCCAAGGCTACAATGAGCAGTTCTTC; CDR3 protein: CASRRGAQGYNEQFF; clone size: once; V gene: TRBV5-4; J gene: TRBJ2-1; D gene: -
CDR3 DNA: TGTGCCAGCACCACAGTTGGGGCGAACACTGAAGCTTTCTTT; CDR3 protein: CASTTVGANTEAFF; clone size: once; V gene: TRBV9; J gene: TRBJ1-1; D gene: -
CDR3 DNA: TGTGCCAGCTCCCTCCGGGGGAACACCGGGGAGCTGTTTTTT; CDR3 protein: CASSLRGNTGELFF; clone size: -; V gene: TRBV18; J gene: TRBJ2-2; D gene: -
CDR3 DNA: TGCGCCAGCAGCCGTAGCACTGGAACAGCCAAAAACATTCAGTACTTC; CDR3 protein: CASSRSTGTAKNIQYF; clone size: -; V gene: TRBV4-3; J gene: TRBJ2-4; D gene: -
CDR3 DNA: TGTGCCAGCAGCCAAGGGGGTATGGGTCGGGGAGCTTTCTTT; CDR3 protein: CASSQGGMGRGAFF; clone size: -; V gene: TRBV3-1/TRBV3-2; J gene: TRBJ1-1; D gene: -
CDR3 DNA: TGTGCCAGCAGCTTAGGCCCTGGTAGTCACTACGAGCAGTACTTC; CDR3 protein: CASSLGPGSHYEQYF; clone size: -; V gene: TRBV11-3; J gene: TRBJ2-7; D gene: -
CDR3 DNA: TGTGCCAGCAGCCACACCTACAATGAGCAGTTCTTC; CDR3 protein: CASSHTYNEQFF; clone size: few; V gene: TRBV5-4; J gene: TRBJ2-1; D gene: -
CDR3 DNA: TGTGCCAGCAGCTCCTTAGCGGGGGGGTACGAGCAGTACTTC; CDR3 protein: CASSSLAGGYEQYF; clone size: -; V gene: TRBV11-2; J gene: TRBJ2-7; D gene: TRBD2
CDR3 DNA: TGTGCCAGCTCACCACCGAGGGGGGGTGGGAATGAGCAGTTCTTC; CDR3 protein: CASSPPRGGGNEQFF; clone size: -; V gene: TRBV18; J gene: TRBJ2-1; D gene: -
CDR3 DNA: TGTGCCATCAGTGAGTTTTCAGGGTCTGGTGATGGCTACACCTTC; CDR3 protein: CAISEFSGSGDGYTF; clone size: -; V gene: TRBV10-3; J gene: TRBJ1-2; D gene: -
CDR3 DNA: TGTGCCAGCAGCCTCGGGACTAGCGGTCACACCGGGGAGCTGTTTTTT; CDR3 protein: CASSLGTSGHTGELFF; clone size: -; V gene: TRBV3-1/TRBV3-2; J gene: TRBJ2-2; D gene: TRBD2
CDR3 DNA: TGTGCCAGCAGCCATTCGGGAAGCTACACCTTC; CDR3 protein: CASSHSGSYTF; clone size: few; V gene: TRBV14; J gene: TRBJ1-2; D gene: -
CDR3 DNA: TGTGCCAGCAGTTTACAAGGAGGGGCAGAGACCCAGTACTTC; CDR3 protein: CASSLQGGAETQYF; clone size: once; V gene: TRBV28; J gene: TRBJ2-5; D gene: -
CDR3 DNA: TGTGCCAGCAGCGAAGGGAGGGGTAGGGGTTACGAGCAGTACTTC; CDR3 protein: CASSEGRGRGYEQYF; clone size: once; V gene: TRBV9; J gene: TRBJ2-7; D gene: TRBD2
CDR3 DNA: TGTGCCAGCAGTCCCCAGTTGGCGGCGACAGCAAACACCGGGGAGCTGTTTTTT; CDR3 protein: CASSPQLAATANTGELFF; clone size: few; V gene: TRBV6-2/TRBV6-3; J gene: TRBJ2-2; D gene: -
CDR3 DNA: TGTGCCAGCAGCTTAGGGCAGGGGGCGACGGAGCAGTACTTC; CDR3 protein: CASSLGQGATEQYF; clone size: -; V gene: TRBV7-7; J gene: TRBJ2-7; D gene: TRBD1
CDR3 DNA: TGTGCCAGAAGCTTGGTTCGGGACAGGCTCCACGAGCAGTACTTC; CDR3 protein: CARSLVRDRLHEQYF; clone size: -; V gene: TRBV5-3; J gene: TRBJ2-7; D gene: TRBD1
CDR3 DNA: TGTGCCTGGAGTAGACAGAAGAACACTGAAGCTTTCTTT; CDR3 protein: CAWSRQKNTEAFF; clone size: -; V gene: TRBV30; J gene: TRBJ1-1; D gene: -
CDR3 DNA: TGCGCCAGCAGCTTAGCAGGGGACGGCTACACCTTC; CDR3 protein: CASSLAGDGYTF; clone size: -; V gene: TRBV5-1; J gene: TRBJ1-2; D gene: -
CDR3 DNA: TGTGCCAGCACCCGAGAGGGCTTAAGCACAGATACGCAGTATTTT; CDR3 protein: CASTREGLSTDTQYF; clone size: -; V gene: TRBV2; J gene: TRBJ2-3; D gene: -
CDR3 DNA: TGTGCCAGCAGTTTTGCACTAGCGGTACTCTCCTACGAGCAGTACTTC; CDR3 protein: CASSFALAVLSYEQYF; clone size: -; V gene: TRBV28; J gene: TRBJ2-7; D gene: TRBD2
CDR3 DNA: TGCGCCAGCCGATTCGGCTACGAGCAGTACTTC; CDR3 protein: CASRFGYEQYF; clone size: -; V gene: TRBV5-1; J gene: TRBJ2-7; D gene: -
CDR3 DNA: TGTGCCAGCAGCCCGACAGTTCAAGAGACCCAGTACTTC; CDR3 protein: CASSPTVQETQYF; clone size: -; V gene: TRBV3-1/TRBV3-2; J gene: TRBJ2-5; D gene: -
CDR3 DNA: TGCAGTGCTAGTCTGTCCGGGATAGCCTACGAGCAGTACTTC; CDR3 protein: CSASLSGIAYEQYF; clone size: -; V gene: TRBV20-1; J gene: TRBJ2-7; D gene: -
CDR3 DNA: TGCAGCGCCGGGACTAGCGGGAGCATCTCCTACAATGAGCAGTTCTTC; CDR3 protein: CSAGTSGSISYNEQFF; clone size: once; V gene: TRBV29-1; J gene: TRBJ2-1; D gene: TRBD2
CDR3 DNA: TGTGCCAGCTCACCAACAGGGTTTAGTTTTAATTCACCCCTCCACTTT; CDR3 protein: CASSPTGFSFNSPLHF; clone size: -; V gene: TRBV18; J gene: TRBJ1-6; D gene: -
CDR3 DNA: TGCGCCATGCCTCTGGGACAGGGGGACGAGCAGTACTTC; CDR3 protein: CAMPLGQGDEQYF; clone size: -; V gene: TRBV10-1; J gene: TRBJ2-7; D gene: TRBD1
CDR3 DNA: TGTGCCTCCCGAAACAATAGCGAGGGAAAACTGTTTTTT; CDR3 protein: CASRNNSEGKLFF; clone size: -; V gene: TRBV30; J gene: TRBJ1-4; D gene: -
CDR3 DNA: TGTGCCAGCGGGGGGATCACTGAAGCTTTCTTT; CDR3 protein: CASGGITEAFF; clone size: -; V gene: TRBV12-3/TRBV12-4; J gene: TRBJ1-1; D gene: -
CDR3 DNA: TGTGCCAGCAGCTCCGTAGGACTAGCGGGAGGTCATTCCTACAATGAGCAGTTCTTC; CDR3 protein: CASSSVGLAGGHSYNEQFF; clone size: -; V gene: TRBV7-2; J gene: TRBJ2-1; D gene: TRBD2
CDR3 DNA: TGTGCCAGTAGTTTGGGACAGGGGACACAAGAGACCCAGTACTTC; CDR3 protein: CASSLGQGTQETQYF; clone size: once; V gene: TRBV19; J gene: TRBJ2-5; D gene: TRBD1
CDR3 DNA: TGTGCCAGCAGAGTTGGGGGGAGTGGCGCAGATACGCAGTATTTT; CDR3 protein: CASRVGGSGADTQYF; clone size: once; V gene: TRBV6-6; J gene: TRBJ2-3; D gene: -
CDR3 DNA: TGTGCCAGCAGTTCTTTATACAATGAGCAGTTCTTC; CDR3 protein: CASSSLYNEQFF; clone size: -; V gene: TRBV28; J gene: TRBJ2-1; D gene: -
CDR3 DNA: TGCGCCAGCAGTGACGGGGTTGGGGAGACCCAGTACTTC; CDR3 protein: CASSDGVGETQYF; clone size: -; V gene: TRBV10-1; J gene: TRBJ2-5; D gene: -
CDR3 DNA: TGTGCCAGCAGTTATGACCAGGGCCCGAACACTGAAGCTTTCTTT; CDR3 protein: CASSYDQGPNTEAFF; clone size: -; V gene: TRBV6-5; J gene: TRBJ1-1; D gene: -
CDR3 DNA: TGTGCCAGCAGCCCCTTCGACAGGGCCAACGAGCAGTACTTC; CDR3 protein: CASSPFDRANEQYF; clone size: -; V gene: TRBV7-2; J gene: TRBJ2-7; D gene: TRBD1
CDR3 DNA: TGTGCCAGCAGCTTAGTGGAGGGAGACCAAGAGACCCAGTACTTC; CDR3 protein: CASSLVEGDQETQYF; clone size: -; V gene: TRBV7-7; J gene: TRBJ2-5; D gene: -
CDR3 DNA: TGTGCCAGCAGCCGGGACAACACAGATACGCAGTATTTT; CDR3 protein: CASSRDNTDTQYF; clone size: -; V gene: TRBV3-1/TRBV3-2; J gene: TRBJ2-3; D gene: -
CDR3 DNA: TGTGCCAGCAGGGGACAGGGTCGGGACACTGAAGCTTTCTTT; CDR3 protein: CASRGQGRDTEAFF; clone size: -; V gene: TRBV6-5; J gene: TRBJ1-1; D gene: TRBD1
CDR3 DNA: TGTGCCAGCAGTTATCAGAGAGCGGGCTATGGCTACACCTTC; CDR3 protein: CASSYQRAGYGYTF; clone size: once; V gene: TRBV6-5; J gene: TRBJ1-2; D gene: -
CDR3 DNA: TGTGCCAGCAGGGGGACAGGGGCTGCGCAGCCCCAGCATTTT; CDR3 protein: CASRGTGAAQPQHF; clone size: -; V gene: TRBV2; J gene: TRBJ1-5; D gene: TRBD1
CDR3 DNA: TGTGCCAGCTCACCAAGGGGACAGGGGGTGGTGAACACTGAAGCTTTCTTT; CDR3 protein: CASSPRGQGVVNTEAFF; clone size: -; V gene: TRBV18; J gene: TRBJ1-1; D gene: TRBD1
CDR3 DNA: TGTGCCAGTAATCCCCCAGGGGGAAACGGGGGTGAAGCTTTCTTT; CDR3 protein: CASNPPGGNGGEAFF; clone size: -; V gene: TRBV19; J gene: TRBJ1-1; D gene: TRBD1
CDR3 DNA: TGTGCCAGCAGCGCCCCGGGAGCAGGGGGGTACCAAGAGACCCAGTACTTC; CDR3 protein: CASSAPGAGGYQETQYF; clone size: -; V gene: TRBV11-2; J gene: TRBJ2-5; D gene: -
CDR3 DNA: TGTGCCAGCTCACCCGGGACAGACGATTCACCCCTCCACTTT; CDR3 protein: CASSPGTDDSPLHF; clone size: -; V gene: TRBV18; J gene: TRBJ1-6; D gene: TRBD1
CDR3 DNA: TGTGCCAGCAGCGTGGACGGGAATAATTCACCCCTCCACTTT; CDR3 protein: CASSVDGNNSPLHF; clone size: -; V gene: TRBV7-9; J gene: TRBJ1-6; D gene: -
CDR3 DNA: TGTGCCAGCAGCGTTTGGGCAGGCATTGGCACTGAAGCTTTCTTT; CDR3 protein: CASSVWAGIGTEAFF; clone size: -; V gene: TRBV9; J gene: TRBJ1-1; D gene: -
CDR3 DNA: TGTGCCAGTAGTATTAGCGGGGGCCCCCTCTCGCCAGATACGCAGTATTTT; CDR3 protein: CASSISGGPLSPDTQYF; clone size: once; V gene: TRBV19; J gene: TRBJ2-3; D gene: TRBD2
CDR3 DNA: TGCGCCAGCAGCTTGGTTGGGTATAGCGGCCCAGAGGGGCAGTTCTTC; CDR3 protein: CASSLVGYSGPEGQFF; clone size: -; V gene: TRBV5-1; J gene: TRBJ2-1; D gene: -
CDR3 DNA: TGTGCCAGCTCACCACTTGGTGTCGACTTAAGCTCTGGGGCCAACGTCCTGACTTTC; CDR3 protein: CASSPLGVDLSSGANVLTF; clone size: -; V gene: TRBV18; J gene: TRBJ2-6; D gene: -